The rows below give T cell receptor beta chains drawn from one sample of a study of T-cell reconstitution after alpha-beta-depleted transplantation in children. TCRdb reprocessed the PCR reads via MiXCR and lists one record per CDR3 protein. The sample consists of about 580,000 distinct CDR3 sequences, roughly a quarter of them appearing once. Specimen: PBMCs, collected before TCRalphabeta/CD19-depleted stem cell transplant. These TCRs come from a boy younger than two with Wiskott-Aldrich syndrome, due to receive a stem cell transplant. CDR3s include the opening cysteine and the closing phenylalanine or tryptophan. D genes are given only for firm matches. Clone size appears in some rows only: once, few, many, or a class for an expanded clone.

D gene: .; clone size: .; J gene: TRBJ2-7; V gene: TRBV5-1; CDR3 DNA: TGCGCCAGCAGCTTGGTGTTCAGCGGACCTCCGTACGAGCAGTACTTC; CDR3 protein: CASSLVFSGPPYEQYF
D gene: .; clone size: .; J gene: TRBJ2-2; V gene: TRBV5-1; CDR3 DNA: TGCGCCAGCAGCTTTTTGGGACTGTCGACCGGGGAGCTGTTTTTT; CDR3 protein: CASSFLGLSTGELFF
D gene: .; clone size: few; J gene: TRBJ2-2; V gene: TRBV4-1; CDR3 DNA: TGCGCCAGCAGCCGAGTAATCGGGACCCATAACACCGGGGAGCTGTTTTTT; CDR3 protein: CASSRVIGTHNTGELFF
D gene: TRBD2; clone size: few; J gene: TRBJ2-7; V gene: TRBV10-3; CDR3 DNA: TGTGCCATCAGTGACCGACTAGCCTCCCGCTACGAGCAGTACTTC; CDR3 protein: CAISDRLASRYEQYF
D gene: TRBD2; clone size: .; J gene: TRBJ2-7; V gene: TRBV4-2; CDR3 DNA: TGTGCCAGCAGCCAAACGGGACTAGCGTACGAGCAGTACTTC; CDR3 protein: CASSQTGLAYEQYF
D gene: TRBD1; clone size: .; J gene: TRBJ2-1; V gene: TRBV11-3; CDR3 DNA: TGTGCCAGCAGCCCTCGGACAGGGCACAATGAGCAGTTCTTC; CDR3 protein: CASSPRTGHNEQFF
D gene: TRBD1; clone size: .; J gene: TRBJ1-2; V gene: TRBV5-1; CDR3 DNA: TGCGCCAGCATCGGGACCGGGACAGACGATGGCTACACCTTC; CDR3 protein: CASIGTGTDDGYTF
D gene: TRBD1; clone size: few; J gene: TRBJ1-4; V gene: TRBV7-8; CDR3 DNA: TGTGCCAGCAGCATTAGACAGGGTCTAGCAACTAATGAAAAACTGTTTTTT; CDR3 protein: CASSIRQGLATNEKLFF
D gene: TRBD2; clone size: .; J gene: TRBJ2-3; V gene: TRBV27; CDR3 DNA: TGTGCCAGCAGATTTATAGCGGGAGGGCCAGATACGCAGTATTTT; CDR3 protein: CASRFIAGGPDTQYF
D gene: TRBD1; clone size: few; J gene: TRBJ1-1; V gene: TRBV5-1; CDR3 DNA: TGCGCCAGCAGCTTGGAGGACAGGGGAACTGAAGCTTTCTTT; CDR3 protein: CASSLEDRGTEAFF
D gene: TRBD1; clone size: .; J gene: TRBJ1-2; V gene: TRBV5-6; CDR3 DNA: TGTGCCAGCAGCTTGTTCTGGCAGGGACAGGGAGATGGCTACACCTTC; CDR3 protein: CASSLFWQGQGDGYTF
D gene: .; clone size: .; J gene: TRBJ1-1; V gene: TRBV12-3/TRBV12-4; CDR3 DNA: TGTGCCAGCACCCAAAGGGAGAACACTGAAGCTTTCTTT; CDR3 protein: CASTQRENTEAFF
D gene: .; clone size: many; J gene: TRBJ2-7; V gene: TRBV3-1; CDR3 DNA: TGTGCCAGCAGCCAAGTGAGCGAGCAGTACTTC; CDR3 protein: CASSQVSEQYF
D gene: TRBD1; clone size: .; J gene: TRBJ2-7; V gene: TRBV6-1; CDR3 DNA: TGTGCCAGCGACGACAGGGCCAGCTCCTACGAGCAGTACTTC; CDR3 protein: CASDDRASSYEQYF
D gene: TRBD2; clone size: few; J gene: TRBJ2-1; V gene: TRBV15; CDR3 DNA: TGTGCCACCAGCAGAGGTGCGGGAGGGCCCGTTGAGCAGTTCTTC; CDR3 protein: CATSRGAGGPVEQFF
D gene: .; clone size: few; J gene: TRBJ1-1; V gene: TRBV5-1; CDR3 DNA: TGCGCCAGCAGCCTAGCGACAGCCCCGAACACTGAAGCTTTCTTT; CDR3 protein: CASSLATAPNTEAFF
D gene: TRBD2; clone size: .; J gene: TRBJ2-5; V gene: TRBV5-4; CDR3 DNA: TGTGCCAGCAGGCCGGGACTAGGGGAAGAGACCCAGTACTTC; CDR3 protein: CASRPGLGEETQYF
D gene: .; clone size: few; J gene: TRBJ1-1; V gene: TRBV25-1; CDR3 DNA: TGTGCCAGCAGTGAAGCAAGGGGATGGAACACTGAAGCTTTCTTT; CDR3 protein: CASSEARGWNTEAFF
D gene: TRBD1; clone size: .; J gene: TRBJ2-3; V gene: TRBV29-1; CDR3 DNA: TGCAGCAAAATCGCCAGGGGGCCGCTCGGCACAGATACGCAGTATTTT; CDR3 protein: CSKIARGPLGTDTQYF
D gene: .; clone size: few; J gene: TRBJ2-1; V gene: TRBV6-5; CDR3 DNA: TGTGCCAGCAGTTACTCGGCCCTCTCGTGGGGGATATACAATGAGCAGTTCTTC; CDR3 protein: CASSYSALSWGIYNEQFF
D gene: .; clone size: .; J gene: TRBJ2-7; V gene: TRBV5-1; CDR3 DNA: TGCGCCAGCAGCGGACGGCCAGGGACCTACTACGAGCAGTACTTC; CDR3 protein: CASSGRPGTYYEQYF
D gene: .; clone size: .; J gene: TRBJ2-1; V gene: TRBV20-1; CDR3 DNA: TGCAGTGCTAGGGGTCCCGCGAACAATGAGCAGTTCTTC; CDR3 protein: CSARGPANNEQFF
D gene: .; clone size: .; J gene: TRBJ2-7; V gene: TRBV4-1; CDR3 DNA: TGCGCCAGCAGCCCCCCTTCGGCGGGAACCTACGAGCAGTACTTC; CDR3 protein: CASSPPSAGTYEQYF
D gene: TRBD2; clone size: .; J gene: TRBJ2-1; V gene: TRBV27; CDR3 DNA: TGTGCCAGCAGTTTTAGTTCCGGGAGGGGAGGCTACAATGAGCAGTTCTTC; CDR3 protein: CASSFSSGRGGYNEQFF
D gene: .; clone size: few; J gene: TRBJ2-1; V gene: TRBV7-9; CDR3 DNA: TGTGCCAGCAGCTTAGTTTTTCCGGGTCGCTCCTACAATGAGCAGTTCTTC; CDR3 protein: CASSLVFPGRSYNEQFF
D gene: .; clone size: .; J gene: TRBJ1-5; V gene: TRBV12-3/TRBV12-4; CDR3 DNA: TGTGCCAGCAGTTGGGGGGGGGTCCAAAGCAATCAGCCCCAGCATTTT; CDR3 protein: CASSWGGVQSNQPQHF
D gene: TRBD2; clone size: .; J gene: TRBJ2-6; V gene: TRBV5-6; CDR3 DNA: TGTGCCAGCAGCGGGGGGGTAGCCTCGAGCTCTGGGGCCAACGTCCTGACTTTC; CDR3 protein: CASSGGVASSSGANVLTF
D gene: .; clone size: few; J gene: TRBJ2-1; V gene: TRBV11-2; CDR3 DNA: TGTGCCAGCAGCTTACTTACAGTTAAGCAGTTCTTC; CDR3 protein: CASSLLTVKQFF